A selection of T cell receptor beta chains follows, all from one sample in a study of response to subunit inactivated influenza vaccine. TCRdb reprocessed the RT-PCR reads via MiXCR and lists one record per CDR3 protein. The sample shows 150,000 to 200,000 distinct CDR3 sequences, around 12% of them seen only once. The sample was also reused in another study, on T cells expressing NK-cell markers.

The starting material was CD8+ T cells sorted from PBMCs, obtained 12 days after vaccination. The source of these receptors is a man between 50 and 59 years old who received an inactivated influenza vaccine. Both conserved end residues are part of each CDR3. Fields, in order: clone size, D gene, V gene, J gene, CDR3 DNA, CDR3 protein. D genes are given only for firm matches. Only part of the rows carry a size: once, few, many, or a class if the clone is expanded.

many	-	TRBV11-2	TRBJ1-1	TGTGCCAGCAGCTTAAGAGGGGGTTACACTGAAGCTTTCTTT	CASSLRGGYTEAFF
-	TRBD2	TRBV10-3	TRBJ2-7	TGTGCCATCAGAAACCGGACTAGCGGTAAATACGAGCAGTACTTC	CAIRNRTSGKYEQYF
few	-	TRBV28	TRBJ1-1	TGTGCCAGCAGTTCTTCAGGAATCACGAACACTGAAGCTTTCTTT	CASSSSGITNTEAFF
once	-	TRBV9	TRBJ2-1	TGTGCCAGCAGCCCACCAGCGAGAGGGCACCCATCTGAGCAGTTCTTC	CASSPPARGHPSEQFF
few	-	TRBV5-1	TRBJ2-7	TGCGCCAGCAGCTGGGACAATCGCGAGCAGTACTTC	CASSWDNREQYF
-	TRBD1	TRBV28	TRBJ2-7	TGTGCCAGCAGTCCCGGACAGGGGGCATGGGAGCAGTACTTC	CASSPGQGAWEQYF
-	-	TRBV13	TRBJ1-2	TGTGCCAGCAGCCTTCCTCCAGGGACTCAGGGCAGGGTCTCAAATGGCTACACCTTC	CASSLPPGTQGRVSNGYTF
-	TRBD2	TRBV28	TRBJ2-5	TGTGCCAGCAGGAGAGGGACTAGCGGGGGCCAAGAGACCCAGTACTTC	CASRRGTSGGQETQYF
few	-	TRBV25-1	TRBJ2-7	TGTGCCAGCAGTGCTAACAGGTTCCACGAGCAGTACTTC	CASSANRFHEQYF
-	TRBD1	TRBV6-2/TRBV6-3	TRBJ2-2	TGTGCCGGCTTGGGGACAGAGACCGGGGAGCTGTTTTTT	CAGLGTETGELFF
few	-	TRBV7-9	TRBJ2-7	TGTGCCAGCAGCTTAGTGGGGCAGGTGGGCTACGAGCAGTACTTC	CASSLVGQVGYEQYF
few	-	TRBV4-1	TRBJ2-5	TGCGCCAGCAGCCAAGAAATAACAGATCAAGAGACCCAGTACTTC	CASSQEITDQETQYF
many	TRBD1	TRBV9	TRBJ1-1	TGTGCCAGCAGCGTAGAAGGAAGGGGGCGATCGTTCTCTGAAGCTTTCTTT	CASSVEGRGRSFSEAFF
many	-	TRBV7-9	TRBJ2-2	TGTGCCAGCAGCTTATCCCACAGGCCCGGGGAGCTGTTTTTT	CASSLSHRPGELFF
many	TRBD2	TRBV12-3/TRBV12-4	TRBJ2-5	TGTGCCAGCGGTAGAGCGGGAGAAGAGACCCAGTACTTC	CASGRAGEETQYF
-	-	TRBV5-6	TRBJ2-7	TGTGCCAGGAGCTGGGATATTCCCTACGAGCAGTACTTC	CARSWDIPYEQYF
many	-	TRBV6-1	TRBJ2-1	TGTGCCAGCAGTGAAGCTACAGTAAGCTCCTACAATGAGCAGTTCTTC	CASSEATVSSYNEQFF
-	TRBD1	TRBV2	TRBJ2-7	TGTGCCAGAACAGGGGCTCGACACTACGAGCAGTACTTC	CARTGARHYEQYF
-	-	TRBV3-1	TRBJ2-1	TGTGCCAGCAGCCAAGGCGTCACCGGGGACAACAATGAGCAGTTCTTC	CASSQGVTGDNNEQFF
-	-	TRBV7-8	TRBJ2-1	TGTGCCAGCAGCTTGGGTGGGGGGGCGGTTGAGCAGTTCTTC	CASSLGGGAVEQFF
few	-	TRBV7-9	TRBJ2-7	TGTGCCAGCAGCTTATCAGGACCTCATGGGGGCGAGCAGTACTTC	CASSLSGPHGGEQYF
-	-	TRBV15	TRBJ2-3	TGTGCCACCAGCAGCCGGACCGAGGATATGGCAGATACGCAGTATTTT	CATSSRTEDMADTQYF
many	TRBD1	TRBV29-1	TRBJ2-1	TGCAGCGCCCTGACAGGGGTAAATAACAATGAGCAGTTCTTC	CSALTGVNNNEQFF
few	TRBD2	TRBV27	TRBJ2-6	TGTGCCAGCAGTCTCCTTACTAGCGGGGGCGCTGGGGCCAACGTCCTGACTTTC	CASSLLTSGGAGANVLTF
-	TRBD1	TRBV6-2/TRBV6-3	TRBJ2-1	TGTGCCAGCAGTTACCCCGACAGGGGGACAAATGAGCAGTTCTTC	CASSYPDRGTNEQFF
-	-	TRBV7-9	TRBJ2-7	TGTGCCAGCAGCTTATACGGGACACCCTACGAGCAGTACTTC	CASSLYGTPYEQYF